Listed below are T cell receptor beta chains from one sample, sequenced in a study of cytomegalovirus exposure and HLA in healthy donors. This table comes from immunoSEQ multiplex PCR, and its TCRdb copy is limited to in-frame clones, with some not included. The sample lists 110,000 to 150,000 clones, 60% to 80% occurring once. Sequencing was performed on PBMCs. Receptor source: a woman in her twenties or thirties in good health and CMV-seronegative. Each CDR3 is given with its conserved first and last residue. A D gene is named only where the DNA matches it firmly. The size field is filled for only some rows; it gives once, few, many or a size class.

TRBV5-1,TRBJ2-7,-,-,TGCGCCAGCAGCTGGGACATGACCTACGAGCAGTACTTC,CASSWDMTYEQYF
TRBV5-1,TRBJ2-1,-,TRBD2,TGCGCCAGCAGCTTGAGCAGGCTAGCGGGGGCCTCCTACAATGAGCAGTTCTTC,CASSLSRLAGASYNEQFF
TRBV29-1,TRBJ2-1,-,TRBD2,TGCAGCGTTGTATCTAGCGGGGACAATGAGCAGTTCTTC,CSVVSSGDNEQFF
TRBV13,TRBJ1-2,-,TRBD1,TGTGCCAGCAGCCTAATATTGCGGGGACAGGGGGCGCGTAACTATGGCTACACCTTC,CASSLILRGQGARNYGYTF
TRBV5-6,TRBJ2-4,-,-,TGTGCCAGCACCCGAGAAGCTCAAAACATTCAGTACTTC,CASTREAQNIQYF
TRBV5-1,TRBJ1-4,-,-,TGCGCCAGCAGCTTCGGGCCGCGGGGCGAAAAACTGTTTTTT,CASSFGPRGEKLFF
TRBV9,TRBJ2-3,-,TRBD2,TGTGCCAGCAGCCCTCGGACTAGCGGGGGGTCAAATACGCAGTATTTT,CASSPRTSGGSNTQYF
TRBV15,TRBJ1-2,-,-,TGTGCCACCAGCAGAGATACAGGGCTCGGTGGCTACACCTTC,CATSRDTGLGGYTF
TRBV7-9,TRBJ2-2,-,-,TGTGCCAGCAGCTTAGAAAAGAACCTACGCACCGCCGGGGAGCTGTTTTTT,CASSLEKNLRTAGELFF
TRBV7-2,TRBJ2-7,few,TRBD1,TGTGCCAGCAGCCCAACCGGGACAGGGGGCGACTACGAGCAGTACTTC,CASSPTGTGGDYEQYF
TRBV7-9,TRBJ1-1,-,TRBD1,TGTGCCAGCAGGCAGGGGGCGTTTGGCAGCACTGAAGCTTTCTTT,CASRQGAFGSTEAFF
TRBV2,TRBJ2-2,-,TRBD2,TGTGCCAGCAGCGTAGCGGGGACCCCGAACACCGGGGAGCTGTTTTTT,CASSVAGTPNTGELFF
TRBV7-3,TRBJ1-1,-,TRBD1,TGTGCCAGCAGGTCGAGGGGACAGGCCCAAGCTTTCTTT,CASRSRGQAQAFF
TRBV9,TRBJ2-7,-,-,TGTGCCAGCAGCGTAGGCAGGGCTAGCTCCTACGAGCAGTACTTC,CASSVGRASSYEQYF
TRBV28,TRBJ1-4,few,-,TGTGCCAGCAGTTTGGGGGGGGCTTGGGAAAAACTGTTTTTT,CASSLGGAWEKLFF
TRBV19,TRBJ1-2,-,-,TGTGCCAGTAGGATGCCCGGACAGATGGCGGCTGGCTACACCTTC,CASRMPGQMAAGYTF
TRBV4-2,TRBJ2-1,-,TRBD2,TGTGCCAGCAGCCAAAATATAGCGGGGGACTACAATGAGCAGTTCTTC,CASSQNIAGDYNEQFF